One T cell receptor (beta chain) is described in this entry. Its target is unknown. This CDR3 has 15 residues. The germline CDR1 and CDR2 sequences are MNHEY and SMNVEV (reference sequence). After removal of 4 bases from V and 9 bases from J, the junction contained 5 bases not matched to a gene. The record originates from a study of T cell responses to AZD1222 COVID-19 vaccine. Study-wide results and limits: Just a handful of AZD1222 recipients tested seropositive at baseline. Most donors were white British and more were female, and clonal diversity was possibly underestimated. Variant regions that are unmutated are reportedly the target of nearly half of spike-specific TCRs. CD4 TCRs associated with vaccination spanned spike, dominating at 160-218 and 743-854.

The protocol was immunoSEQ multiplex PCR, while the TCRdb copy is restricted to in-frame clones and leaves out a portion. Here the sample spans some 150,000 clones, 80% to 95% being singletons. The chain recombines TRBV27 with TRBJ2-1; 14 bases agree with TRBD2. This sample comprised peripheral blood, obtained 28 days after the second AZD1222 dose. The clonotype originates from an adult who received the AZD1222 COVID-19 vaccine. CDR3 DNA: TGTGCCAGCAGTTATGAAGGGACTAGCGGGAGTGAGCAGTTCTTC. Translated, it gives CASSYEGTSGSEQFF.